These 28 T cell receptor beta chains share one sample of origin, sequenced in a study of T cell changes during pregnancy in multiple sclerosis (dated by TCRdb to between 2018 and 2020). Receptor amplification or capture employed the immunoSEQ multiplex PCR assay. TCRdb's version of the immuneACCESS table is confined to in-frame rearrangements and falls short of the full clone set. An unresolved V gene accounts for under half of the shortfall where checked; the remainder is of unknown origin. The sample table lists roughly 80,000 clones, 92% of them with a count of one. The ten largest account for around 2.6% of the sample. This specimen consisted of peripheral blood, obtained before pregnancy. Receptor source: a female donor with multiple sclerosis, enrolled in a pregnancy study.

The rearrangement uses TRBV5-5 and TRBJ2-7; 8 nucleotides align to TRBD2. Germline values: CDR1 SGHKS, CDR2 YYEKEE (reference sequence). Germline trimming cut 4 bases from V and 2 bases from J; bases unmatched to any gene: 5. This CDR3 has 14 residues. The CDR3 nucleotides read TGTGCCAGCAGCCTCGGGGGGGTGGCCTACGAGCAGTACTTC. It yields the protein CASSLGGVAYEQYF.

This sequence joins TRBV5-1 and TRBJ2-7; D is unresolved. In germline, CDR1 is SGHRS, CDR2 YFSETQ. With 5 bases removed from V and 3 bases from J, the gap between germline ends came to 9 bases. The CDR3 is 12 amino acids. Written as DNA, the CDR3 is TGCGCCAGCAGGTCGGTGATCTACGAGCAGTACTTC. Protein product: CASRSVIYEQYF.

The chain carries TRBV6-5 and TRBJ2-1; D unresolved. This CDR3 has 13 amino acids. Germline V CDR1 and CDR2: MNHEY, SVGAGI. V lost 4 bases, J lost 3 bases, and 7 bases lay in between. This CDR3 is CASSLNNYNEQFF. Here the CDR3 DNA reads TGTGCCAGCAGTTTAAATAACTACAATGAGCAGTTCTTC.

This clone has just a few counts. The sample has other DNA sequences that encode this CDR3 too. This chain uses TRBV6-1 with TRBJ2-5; TRBD2 aligns across 10 bases. The V gene end was trimmed by 3 bases and the J gene end by 2 bases; junction bases not matched to a gene: 0. From germline, CDR1 is MNHNS and CDR2 SASEGT. The CDR3 runs to 14 residues. Here the CDR3 DNA reads TGTGCCAGCAGTGAGACTAGCGGGCAAGAGACCCAGTACTTC. It yields the protein CASSETSGQETQYF.

The V and J genes are TRBV15 and TRBJ2-7; TRBD1 might be the D (6 bases). This CDR3 region has 16 residues. V was pared by 1 base and J by 3 bases, with 16 bases between. The germline V gene has CDR1 LNHNV and CDR2 YYDKDF (reference sequence). The CDR3 loop is CATSRAVGQQNYEQYF. The DNA of the CDR3 is TGTGCCACCAGCAGAGCAGTCGGACAGCAAAACTACGAGCAGTACTTC.

The chain is built from TRBV27 and TRBJ2-1; TRBD1 aligns across 8 bases. The CDR3 spans 17 residues. Losses at the gene ends were 1 base for V and 1 base for J; bases not matched to a gene: 6. The germline CDR1 and CDR2 sequences are MNHEY and SMNVEV (reference sequence). The chain's CDR3 is CASSLYRTGWSYNEQFF. The CDR3 DNA follows: TGTGCCAGCAGTTTATATCGGACAGGGTGGTCCTACAATGAGCAGTTCTTC.

V and J are TRBV28 and TRBJ2-3, with a possible D match to TRBD1 (6 bases). The V gene lost 6 bases and the J gene lost 0 bases, with 13 bases spanning the gap. This CDR3 is 15 amino acids long. Germline lookup yields CDR1 MDHEN and CDR2 SYDVKM. The CDR3 is CASRSGTTSTDTQYF. For the CDR3, the DNA is TGTGCCAGCAGATCCGGGACAACTAGCACAGATACGCAGTATTTT.

The J gene is TRBJ2-7, the V gene TRBV7-2, with 8 bases identical to TRBD2. Germline-derived CDR1 and CDR2 are SGHTA and FQGNSA. This CDR3 region has 17 residues. V dropped 5 bases and J dropped 2; count of bases not matched to a gene: 14. CDR3 sequence reads: CASSPPPGFGRAYEQYF. Written as DNA, the CDR3 is TGTGCCAGCAGCCCGCCCCCGGGGTTCGGGAGGGCCTACGAGCAGTACTTC.

Regarding this clone: A junction end diverges from the germline sequence, so it may reflect a read error. The rearrangement uses TRBV5-1 and TRBJ2-7, with a tentative D call TRBD1 (5 bases). CDR3 length equals 14 residues. Looked up from germline, CDR1 is SGHRS and CDR2 is YFSETQ. For the CDR3, the DNA is TGCGCCAGCAGCTTACAGGCGTCTTCCTCCGAGCAGTACTTC. It encodes CASSLQASSSEQYF.

V is TRBV27 and J is TRBJ2-6; D gene uncertain. CDR1 is MNHEY and CDR2 is SMNVEV in the germline V gene (reference sequence). Trimming cost V 8 bases and J 2 bases, with 10 bases left between them. The CDR3 has 14 amino acids. CDR3 residues: CASGLLPGANVLTF. In nucleotides, the CDR3 is TGTGCCAGCGGCCTCCTGCCTGGGGCCAACGTCCTGACTTTC.

This clone was recorded once. DNA of the CDR3: TGTGCCAGCAGTGTACCTGCGGGGGGGACAGATACGCAGTATTTT. Translating gives CASSVPAGGTDTQYF. This chain uses TRBV28 with TRBJ2-3; 9 bases line up with TRBD2. V lost 5 bases, J lost 3 bases, and 6 bases stayed unmatched. Germline CDR1 and CDR2: MDHEN and SYDVKM. The CDR3 spans 15 residues. Full variable domain (remainder filled in from reference TRBV28 and TRBJ2-3): DVKVTQSSRYLVKRTGEKVFLECVQDMDHENMFWYRQDPGLGLRLIYFSYDVKMKEKGDIPEGYSVSREKKERFSLILESASTNQTSMYLCASSVPAGGTDTQYFGPGTRLTVL.

The chain couples TRBV6-5 to TRBJ1-3; D possibly corresponds to TRBD1 (5 bases). Between the trimmed V and J ends, which lost 5 bases and 2 bases, there was a span of 13 bases. The CDR3 contains 15 residues. Germline V lookup: CDR1 MNHEY, CDR2 SVGAGI. The CDR3 DNA follows: TGTGCCAGCAGTCAGGGATGGGGGGCTGGAAACACCATATATTTT. Amino acid sequence: CASSQGWGAGNTIYF.

The chain couples TRBV28 to TRBJ1-2; D unresolved. Germline CDR1 MDHEN, CDR2 SYDVKM. CDR3 length: 12 residues. Deletions cut 5 bases from V and 6 bases from J, with 10 bases between. The CDR3, as DNA: TGTGCCAGCAGTACCGACACGAATGGCTACACCTTC. Translated, it gives CASSTDTNGYTF.

The chain has TRBV14 and TRBJ2-7, with 7 nucleotides matching TRBD1. After removal of 5 bases from V and 3 bases from J, the junction contained 10 bases not matched to a gene. There are 15 residues in the CDR3. Germline CDR1 and CDR2: SGHDN and FVKESK. For the CDR3, the DNA is TGTGCCAGCAGCTCCATTAGACAGGGACGCTACGAGCAGTACTTC. Its protein product is CASSSIRQGRYEQYF.

The chain links TRBV5-6 to TRBJ2-3, with TRBD2 matching 7 bases. The CDR3 loop spans 11 amino acids. Per germline, CDR1 SGHDT and CDR2 YYEEEE. V dropped 10 bases and J dropped 11; count of bases not matched to a gene: 10. Here the CDR3 reads CAPTYGGRQYF. CDR3 DNA sequence: TGTGCCCCCACCTACGGGGGGAGGCAGTATTTT.

The sample holds one count of this clone. The chain is built from TRBV7-2 and TRBJ2-7; D perhaps matches TRBD2 (6 bases). From germline, CDR1 is SGHTA and CDR2 FQGNSA. The CDR3 has 15 residues. Trimming left V 4 bases short and J 3 bases short, with 16 bases between. CDR3 nucleotide sequence: TGTGCCAGCAGCTGGGCCGGGAGCGAGGGCTACGAGCAGTACTTC. Its protein is CASSWAGSEGYEQYF.

J is TRBJ1-1 and V is TRBV5-1, with 7 bases aligning to TRBD1. Losses at the gene ends were 5 bases for V and 1 base for J; bases not matched to a gene: 2. There are 13 residues in the CDR3. Germline V gene lookup returns CDR1 SGHRS and CDR2 YFSETQ. The DNA for the CDR3 is TGCGCCAGCAGACAGGGGACGAACACTGAAGCTTTCTTT. This gives the protein CASRQGTNTEAFF. Based on the CDR3 plus reference TRBV5-1 and TRBJ1-1, the full variable domain is KAGVTQTPRYLIKTRGQQVTLSCSPISGHRSVSWYQQTPGQGLQFLFEYFSETQRNKGNFPGRFSGRQFSNSRSEMNVSTLELGDSALYLCASRQGTNTEAFFGQGTRLTVV.

J is TRBJ1-2 and V is TRBV6-4, with TRBD1 identical over 9 bases. This CDR3 spans 14 amino acids. Germline V gives CDR1 MRHNA, CDR2 SNTAGT. Germline trimming cut 6 bases from V and 5 bases from J; bases unmatched to any gene: 7. The CDR3 DNA sequence: TGTGCCAGCAGCCCGGGACAGGGACCGTATGGCTACACCTTC. Protein product: CASSPGQGPYGYTF.

The V call is TRBV5-1, the J call TRBJ2-1; D may be TRBD2 (6 bases). Deletions cut 5 bases from V and 4 bases from J, with 16 bases between. Germline CDR1 SGHRS, CDR2 YFSETQ. The CDR3 is 15 residues long. DNA of the CDR3: TGCGCCAGCAGGCCCATTGGCGGGGATTACAATGAGCAGTTCTTC. Translated: CASRPIGGDYNEQFF. The full variable domain, in which reference TRBV5-1 and TRBJ2-1 provide the parts outside the CDR3, is KAGVTQTPRYLIKTRGQQVTLSCSPISGHRSVSWYQQTPGQGLQFLFEYFSETQRNKGNFPGRFSGRQFSNSRSEMNVSTLELGDSALYLCASRPIGGDYNEQFFGPGTRLTVL.

The chain carries TRBV6-5 and TRBJ2-7, with 11 positions matching TRBD2. The trim removed 6 bases at V and 4 bases at J, leaving 8 bases unmatched. Germline V CDR1 and CDR2: MNHEY, SVGAGI. The CDR3 is made up of 15 amino acids. CDR3 loop: CASSDTGLAVYEQYF. The CDR3 region has the DNA TGTGCCAGCAGCGACACGGGACTAGCGGTATACGAGCAGTACTTC.

A few counts support this clone. The J gene is TRBJ2-7, the V gene TRBV7-3; 13 nucleotides align to TRBD2. The CDR3 has 13 amino acids. J gave up 6 bases and V 4 bases, and 0 bases lay outside the gene matches. CDR1 SGHTA and CDR2 FQGTGA come from the germline V gene. The CDR3 nucleotides are TGTGCCAGCAGCTGGACTAGCGGGAGCGAGCAGTACTTC. Amino acid sequence: CASSWTSGSEQYF.

This CDR3 is CASSSWRGPPGTQYF. The DNA of the CDR3 is TGTGCCAGCAGTTCTTGGCGGGGCCCCCCAGGTACCCAGTACTTC. This rearrangement joins TRBV6-1 to TRBJ2-5; D is perhaps TRBD2 (6 bases). The CDR3 consists of 15 residues. V was shortened by 5 bases and J by 8 bases, with 21 bases between the two germline ends. Germline CDR1 and CDR2: MNHNS and SASEGT.

V and J are TRBV7-2 and TRBJ2-1; 13 positions agree with TRBD2. CDR3 length: 15 residues. V lost 5 bases, J lost 6 bases, and 4 bases stayed unmatched. CDR1 SGHTA and CDR2 FQGNSA come from the germline V gene. CDR3 in amino acids: CASSAGTSGINEQFF. The CDR3 DNA reads as TGTGCCAGCAGCGCCGGGACTAGCGGGATCAATGAGCAGTTCTTC.

The rearrangement links TRBV9 to TRBJ2-3; 8 nucleotides agree with TRBD2. The ends lost 4 bases at V and 6 bases at J; junction bases unmatched: 10. In germline, CDR1 is SGDLS, CDR2 YYNGEE. This CDR3 spans 15 amino acids. The CDR3 spells CASSISGTTADTQYF. The CDR3, as DNA: TGTGCCAGCAGCATTAGCGGGACAACAGCGGATACGCAGTATTTT.

This clone was recorded only once. The genes are TRBV28 and TRBJ1-4; unclear D gene. The V gene's germline CDR1 is MDHEN and CDR2 SYDVKM. V lost 3 bases, J lost 3 bases, and 8 bases lay in between. The CDR3 extends over 14 amino acids. CDR3 nucleotides: TGTGCCAGCAGTTTGGGCGTCTCTAATGAAAAACTGTTTTTT. Its translation is CASSLGVSNEKLFF. The variable domain in full, completed from reference TRBV28 and TRBJ1-4, reads DVKVTQSSRYLVKRTGEKVFLECVQDMDHENMFWYRQDPGLGLRLIYFSYDVKMKEKGDIPEGYSVSREKKERFSLILESASTNQTSMYLCASSLGVSNEKLFFGSGTQLSVL.

This clone appeared a single time. The chain has TRBV6-4 and TRBJ2-2, with D hard to call. Deletions cut 2 bases from V and 3 bases from J, with 7 bases between. This CDR3 is built from 14 residues. Germline V gene sequence: CDR1 MRHNA, CDR2 SNTAGT. The CDR3 sequence: CASSDEIYTGELFF. As DNA, the CDR3 is TGTGCCAGCAGTGACGAGATTTACACCGGGGAGCTGTTTTTT.

The chain combines TRBV15 with TRBJ2-1; TRBD2 agrees at 7 bases. With 3 bases clipped from V and 9 bases from J, the junction kept 20 bases outside the gene matches. Germline V gene lookup returns CDR1 LNHNV and CDR2 YYDKDF (reference sequence). This CDR3 spans 18 amino acids. CDR3 residues: CATSRDPGIGEGLGEQFF. The CDR3 DNA follows: TGTGCCACCAGCAGGGACCCAGGTATCGGGGAGGGCCTCGGTGAGCAGTTCTTC.

DNA of the CDR3: TGTGCCAGCAGCCAAGTCCCACTGACTTTCTCTGGGGCCAACGTCCTGACTTTC. Amino acids: CASSQVPLTFSGANVLTF. This sequence joins TRBV14 and TRBJ2-6; unclear D gene. The V gene's germline CDR1 is SGHDN and CDR2 FVKESK. This CDR3 spans 18 amino acids. Trimming took off 1 base at V and 0 bases at J, with 13 bases between the two ends.